This T cell receptor (beta chain) was identified in a study of T cell clonality in common variable immunodeficiency. CVID subjects were around 16 female and around 31 male, aged about 8 to 65. Regarding this clone: Its antigen is not identified. Coverage ceases 3 residues before the CDR3 finishes, and the germline J gene fills in the end.

The V and J ends lost 0 bases and 1 base respectively, with 8 bases between them. Germline loops: CDR1 GTSNPN, CDR2 SVGIG (reference sequence). The CDR3 consists of 14 residues. Sequencing used immunoSEQ multiplex PCR; TCRdb keeps in-frame clones, though not all of them. This record lists approximately 35,000 clones, none seen once only, and the top ten clones contain 5.5% to 7%. General study results and limits: Fewer TCRbeta clones were shared among CVID subjects than controls. Common variable immunodeficiency TCR beta sequences reportedly had fewer deletions and N-nucleotide insertions.

The receptor comes from a human donor with common variable immunodeficiency. This sequence joins TRBV30 and TRBJ2-3; D perhaps matches TRBD2 (6 bases). What was sequenced was peripheral blood mononuclear cells. The sequenced CDR3 bases are TGTGCCTGGAGTGTACAGCGGGGCACAGATACG. Translation: CAWSVQRGTDT. The CDR3 reads in full as CAWSVQRGTDTQYF.